This T cell receptor (beta chain) originates from a study of T cells in Graves' hyperthyroidism and ophthalmopathy. Findings and limits, study-wide: Blood samples included most of the expanded thyroid clonotypes exceeding 0.001. Separating ophthalmopathy from stable hyperthyroidism was achieved by a 13 V-J model.

CDR3 size: 15 residues. V lost 3 bases and J lost 5, with 13 bases in between. Germline CDR1 and CDR2: SGHAT and FQNNGV. There were TCR beta CDR3 regions amplified from RNA transcripts. HTBI primers were employed in a first-round RT-PCR of the TCR CDR3. MiXCR, run by TCRdb on the multiplex PCR reads, gives a single entry per CDR3 protein. The sample lists hundreds of thousands of distinct CDR3 sequences; 22% were seen once. Notes on this clonotype: The antigen remains unidentified. Since a much larger clone is just one base distant, this may be a read error.

This clonotype was sampled from a man aged 25-45 years with Graves' ophthalmopathy. Sequenced: blood. This chain uses TRBV11-2 with TRBJ2-2, with D perhaps matching TRBD2 (6 bases). The DNA of the CDR3 is TGTGCCAGCAGCTTTTTCGGAGGGGCGACCGGGGAGCTGTTTTTT. It is translated as CASSFFGGATGELFF.